Presented here are 28 T cell receptor beta chains from one specimen sequenced in a study of blood T cell repertoires in COVID-19. Method: immunoSEQ multiplex PCR; TCRdb's copy keeps in-frame clones and lacks some. The table lists 350,000 to 400,000 clones, less than 90% of them singletons. Sequencing was done on a sample of PBMCs or T cells enriched from blood (not recorded which). The receptors were sampled from a woman in her 30s who had recovered from COVID-19.

Only one count was recorded for this clone. The chain recombines TRBV19 with TRBJ1-6; tentative D call: TRBD1 (6 bases). The CDR3 has 16 amino acids. The germline CDR1 and CDR2 sequences are LNHDA and SQIVND (reference sequence). Trimming removed 6 bases at V and 4 bases at J, with 16 bases between. As DNA, the CDR3 is TGTGCCAGTAGCAGCGGGGGGGGCGCGTATAATTCACCCCTCCACTTT. It encodes CASSSGGGAYNSPLHF.

The chain recombines TRBV15 with TRBJ2-2; 13 positions match TRBD2. The germline gives CDR1 LNHNV, CDR2 YYDKDF (reference sequence). V gave up 9 bases and J gave up 1 base; unmatched junction bases: 2. CDR3 length: 15 residues. The CDR3 protein is CATRLAGGNTGELFF. For the CDR3, the DNA is TGTGCCACTAGACTAGCGGGGGGGAACACCGGGGAGCTGTTTTTT.

The V and J genes are TRBV6-6 and TRBJ1-6; no definite D call. This CDR3 has 15 residues. Germline loops: CDR1 MNHNY, CDR2 SVGAGI (reference sequence). V lost 10 bases and J 2 bases, leaving 15 bases between the germline ends. In nucleotides, the CDR3 is TGTGCCACGGCCAGTAGCGGAACCTATAATTCACCCCTCCACTTT. Translated, it gives CATASSGTYNSPLHF.

V and J are TRBV5-1 and TRBJ2-7, with 9 bases matching TRBD2. The CDR3 has 16 residues. Germline V gene data show CDR1 as SGHRS and CDR2 as YFSETQ. The V and J ends lost 2 bases and 5 bases, in that order; junction bases with no gene match: 11. CDR3 DNA: TGCGCCAGCAGCTTAGACGTGGCGGGAGGGCATCACGAGCAGTACTTC. This encodes CASSLDVAGGHHEQYF.

The chain carries TRBV4-1 and TRBJ1-1, with a possible D match to TRBD1 (5 bases). Trimming removed 6 bases at V and 4 bases at J, with 12 bases between. This CDR3 comprises 13 residues. The germline V gene encodes CDR1 MGHRA and CDR2 YSYEKL. CDR3 sequence: CASRLPGGTEAFF. CDR3 DNA sequence: TGCGCCAGCAGGCTACCGGGGGGCACTGAAGCTTTCTTT.

This clone was seen just once. The V gene is TRBV11-2, the J gene TRBJ2-3; D might be TRBD2 (6 bases). Per germline, CDR1 SGHAT and CDR2 FQNNGV. This CDR3 comprises 17 residues. V shed 7 bases and J shed 2 bases, with 22 bases lying between them. The CDR3 spells CASTQNPGLPLTDTQYF. In DNA form, the CDR3 reads TGTGCCAGCACTCAAAACCCGGGACTTCCCCTCACAGATACGCAGTATTTT.

This clone was observed once. V usage is TRBV19 and J usage is TRBJ2-3, with D possibly being TRBD2 (5 bases). In germline, CDR1 is LNHDA, CDR2 SQIVND (reference sequence). The CDR3 length is 14 residues. Trimming removed 5 bases from V and 1 base from J, with 10 bases in between. The CDR3, as DNA: TGTGCCAGTAGTTGGGCGGGCCGCACAGATACGCAGTATTTT. Its protein product is CASSWAGRTDTQYF.

This clone was recorded once. V usage is TRBV29-1 and J usage is TRBJ1-2; D is ambiguous. The CDR3 loop spans 11 amino acids. In germline, CDR1 is SQVTM, CDR2 ANQGSEA. Trimming shortened V by 6 bases and J by 3 bases, and 8 bases separated the two germline ends. This chain's CDR3 is CSVQTYYGYTF. Here the CDR3 DNA reads TGCAGCGTCCAGACATACTATGGCTACACCTTC. The entire variable domain, with the rest obtained from reference TRBV29-1 and TRBJ1-2, is as follows: SAVISQKPSRDICQRGTSLTIQCQVDSQVTMMFWYRQQPGQSLTLIATANQGSEATYESGFVIDKFPISRPNLTFSTLTVSNMSPEDSSIYLCSVQTYYGYTFGSGTRLTVV.

The V gene is TRBV5-1, the J gene TRBJ1-1; tentatively, D is TRBD1 (5 bases). Germline V gene data show CDR1 as SGHRS and CDR2 as YFSETQ. This CDR3 is built from 14 residues. Trimming left V 4 bases short and J 0 bases short, with 10 bases between. CDR3 coding DNA: TGCGCCAGCAGCGATCAGGGAATGAACACTGAAGCTTTCTTT. As protein: CASSDQGMNTEAFF.

The chain recombines TRBV9 with TRBJ1-2; D may be TRBD1 (6 bases). V lost 4 bases to trimming and J lost 4 bases, with 11 bases between them. In germline, CDR1 is SGDLS, CDR2 YYNGEE. This CDR3 comprises 13 residues. Here the CDR3 DNA reads TGTGCCAGCAGCCCCCAGGGGATCTATGGCTACACCTTC. Protein product: CASSPQGIYGYTF.

The J gene is TRBJ2-1, the V gene TRBV3-1 (or the pseudogene TRBV3-2), with TRBD2 matching 10 bases. The CDR3 runs 20 residues. Germline-derived CDR1 and CDR2 are LGHDT and YNNKEL (reference sequence). After removal of 0 bases from V and 5 bases from J, the junction contained 16 bases not matched to a gene. The CDR3 loop is CASSQDGGASGSLYNNEQFF. The CDR3 coding sequence is TGTGCCAGCAGCCAAGATGGTGGGGCTAGCGGGAGTCTTTATAACAATGAGCAGTTCTTC.

The chain links TRBV6-1 to TRBJ2-3; maybe TRBD1 (5 bases). Trimming shortened V by 3 bases and J by 1 base, and 14 bases separated the two germline ends. The CDR3 contains 16 residues. The V gene's germline CDR1 is MNHNS and CDR2 SASEGT. The CDR3: CASSDLGVRGTDTQYF. The CDR3, as DNA: TGTGCCAGCAGTGACCTAGGGGTGCGTGGCACAGATACGCAGTATTTT.

This chain links TRBV7-8 with TRBJ2-2; D gene ambiguous. The ends were cut back, 6 bases at V and 1 base at J, with 12 bases in the middle. Per germline, CDR1 SGHVS and CDR2 FQNEAQ. CDR3 length: 15 residues. The DNA of the CDR3 is TGTGCCAGCAGGTTGACCCTAGTGAACACCGGGGAGCTGTTTTTT. Its translation: CASRLTLVNTGELFF.

J is TRBJ2-4 and V is TRBV5-1; 10 bases fit TRBD1. V shed 4 bases and J 5 bases; nucleotides not matched to a gene: 12. This CDR3 region has 17 residues. Germline lookup yields CDR1 SGHRS and CDR2 YFSETQ. CDR3 region: CASSEPGQGFSENIQYF. CDR3 nucleotides: TGCGCCAGCAGCGAGCCGGGACAGGGGTTTTCGGAAAACATTCAGTACTTC.

The V and J genes are TRBV12-3 or TRBV12-4 and TRBJ1-2; D gene ambiguous. The V end lost 6 bases, the J end lost 10 bases, and 18 bases lay between the germline ends. This CDR3 has 13 residues. The chain's CDR3 is CASSSRGGGAYTF. Written as DNA, the CDR3 is TGTGCCAGCAGCTCCAGAGGAGGAGGCGCCTACACCTTC.

The chain recombines TRBV5-1 with TRBJ2-2; weak D call: TRBD1 (5 bases). Germline loops: CDR1 SGHRS, CDR2 YFSETQ. V was clipped by 3 bases and J by 8 bases, with 11 bases between them. The CDR3 sequence is 13 residues long. The CDR3 region is CASSSTVVGELFF. The CDR3 DNA reads TGCGCCAGCAGCTCGACAGTGGTGGGGGAGCTGTTTTTT.

V is TRBV7-6 and J is TRBJ2-2, with 9 nucleotides matching TRBD1. The length of the CDR3 is 17 residues. The V gene end was trimmed by 1 base and the J gene end by 4 bases; junction bases not matched to a gene: 7. Germline V CDR1 and CDR2: SGHVS, FNYEAQ. The chain's CDR3 is CASSLVVGTGSTGELFF. CDR3 sequence (DNA): TGTGCCAGCAGCTTAGTAGTAGGGACAGGGAGCACCGGGGAGCTGTTTTTT.

This clone was seen a handful of times. This sequence joins TRBV11-2 and TRBJ1-3, with 7 bases fitting TRBD1. CDR1 SGHAT and CDR2 FQNNGV come from the germline V gene. The CDR3 spans 14 residues. Trimming at V came to 4 bases and at J to 2 bases, leaving 2 bases not matched to a gene. The CDR3 spells CASSYGTAGNTIYF. CDR3 DNA: TGTGCCAGCAGCTACGGGACAGCTGGAAACACCATATATTTT.

This chain joins TRBV18 and TRBJ1-3, with TRBD1 matching over 8 bases. The germline gives CDR1 KGHSH, CDR2 LQKENI. This CDR3 has 15 residues. The J segment lost 3 bases and the V segment lost 3 bases, leaving 4 bases of the junction unmatched. The DNA of the CDR3 is TGTGCCAGCTCACCTCGGACAGGGAATGGAAACACCATATATTTT. This translates into CASSPRTGNGNTIYF.

The CDR3 loop is CASSLARGTLSNQPQHF. The CDR3 bases are TGTGCCAGCAGCTTGGCCAGGGGGACACTTAGCAATCAGCCCCAGCATTTT. The rearrangement joins TRBV5-5 to TRBJ1-5; 7 bases are shared with TRBD1. CDR1 and CDR2 (germline): SGHKS, YYEKEE (reference sequence). This CDR3 contains 17 residues. With V trimmed by 0 bases and J by 0 bases, 6 bases remained unmatched.

This clone appeared a few times. Here the CDR3 reads CASSPPGTGLNTEAFF. The CDR3 coding sequence is TGTGCCAGCAGCCCACCCGGGACAGGCTTAAACACTGAAGCTTTCTTT. This chain uses TRBV5-6 with TRBJ1-1; 8 positions match TRBD1. Unmatched junction bases numbered 10, after V lost 4 bases and J lost 2 bases. This CDR3 has 16 residues. CDR1 SGHDT and CDR2 YYEEEE come from the germline V gene.

This clone is a singleton in its sample. V and J are TRBV11-2 and TRBJ1-4; tentative D call: TRBD1 (5 bases). The CDR3 sequence is 14 residues long. V shed 5 bases and J shed 7 bases, with 14 bases lying between them. CDR1 and CDR2 (germline): SGHAT, FQNNGV. The CDR3 nucleotides are TGTGCCAGCAGCCCTGGGGACTGGAGTGAAAAACTGTTTTTT. Amino acid sequence: CASSPGDWSEKLFF.

The chain recombines TRBV6-6 with TRBJ1-2; 7 nucleotides line up with TRBD1. V shed 5 bases and J 4 bases; nucleotides not matched to a gene: 10. Germline V lookup: CDR1 MNHNY, CDR2 SVGAGI (reference sequence). This CDR3 has 15 residues. As DNA, the CDR3 is TGTGCCAGCAGTATCCCGGGACAGAATGTCTATGGCTACACCTTC. Its translation is CASSIPGQNVYGYTF.

The count of this clone is one. The chain uses TRBV6-5 and TRBJ1-1; D gene ambiguous. The germline V gene encodes CDR1 MNHEY and CDR2 SVGAGI. Trimming removed 2 bases at V and 1 base at J, with 5 bases between. The CDR3 has 13 residues. The CDR3 loop reads CASSYEWNTEAFF. In nucleotides, the CDR3 is TGTGCCAGCAGTTACGAGTGGAACACTGAAGCTTTCTTT.

The chain combines TRBV5-4 with TRBJ2-3; no reliable D call. Germline V CDR1 and CDR2: SGHNT, YYREEE (reference sequence). CDR3 size: 14 residues. V lost 4 bases to trimming and J lost 4 bases, with 13 bases between them. The CDR3 region has the DNA TGTGCCAGCAGCCCCGGAGCAGCCCCAGATACGCAGTATTTT. Translated, it gives CASSPGAAPDTQYF.

This rearrangement joins TRBV4-1 to TRBJ2-7; 9 nucleotides align to TRBD1. CDR1 is MGHRA and CDR2 is YSYEKL in the germline V gene. The CDR3 covers 18 residues. Germline trimming cut 5 bases from V and 3 bases from J; bases unmatched to any gene: 17. The CDR3 nucleotides read TGCGCCAGCAGCGTACACATTGAACAGGGGGCCACCGGCTACGAGCAGTACTTC. It yields the protein CASSVHIEQGATGYEQYF.

The genes are TRBV7-6 and TRBJ2-7, with D possibly matching TRBD2 (6 bases). The CDR3 totals 16 residues. The V end was cut by 1 base, the J end by 0 bases, with 13 bases between. Germline-derived CDR1 and CDR2 are SGHVS and FNYEAQ. CDR3 region: CASSLVSGPSSYEQYF. The DNA for the CDR3 is TGTGCCAGCAGCTTAGTGAGCGGGCCAAGCTCCTACGAGCAGTACTTC. Supplemented by reference TRBV7-6 and TRBJ2-7, the full variable domain reads GAGVSQSPRYKVTKRGQDVALRCDPISGHVSLYWYRQALGQGPEFLTYFNYEAQQDKSGLPNDRFSAERPEGSISTLTIQRTEQRDSAMYRCASSLVSGPSSYEQYFGPGTRLTVT.

The V gene is TRBV6-2 or TRBV6-3, the J gene TRBJ1-2; 7 bases map to TRBD1. V gave up 2 bases and J gave up 4 bases; unmatched junction bases: 4. This CDR3 region has 14 residues. The germline V gene has CDR1 MNHEY and CDR2 SVGEGT. The CDR3 DNA reads TGTGCCAGCAGTTACGACAGGGCGTTCTATGGCTACACCTTC. Translated: CASSYDRAFYGYTF.